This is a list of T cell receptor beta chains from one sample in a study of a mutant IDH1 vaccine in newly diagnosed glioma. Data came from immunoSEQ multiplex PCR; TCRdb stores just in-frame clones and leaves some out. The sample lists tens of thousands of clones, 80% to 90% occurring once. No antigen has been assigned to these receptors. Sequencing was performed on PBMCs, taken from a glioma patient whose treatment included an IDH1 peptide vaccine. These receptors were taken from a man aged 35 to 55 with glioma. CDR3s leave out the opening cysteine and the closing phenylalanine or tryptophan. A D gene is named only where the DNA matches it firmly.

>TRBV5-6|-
ASSLVGGRAF
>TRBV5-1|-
ASSLNLGANTGELF
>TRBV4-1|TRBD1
ASSPDRGSYNEQF
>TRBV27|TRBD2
ASSLTSGSGETQY
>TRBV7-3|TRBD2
ASSQTSGSYNEQF
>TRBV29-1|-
SVHDGQGGHEQY
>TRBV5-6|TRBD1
ASSRQGQQTQY
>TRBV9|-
ASSVDGGAEAF
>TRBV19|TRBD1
ASRYFRTGNTGELF
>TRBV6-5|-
ASSSRGFSNQPQH
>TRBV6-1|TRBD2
ASSELAGGPDTQY
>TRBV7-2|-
ASTYEARQPQH
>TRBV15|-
ATSRGVGVNEQF
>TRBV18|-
ASSLGRDEQY
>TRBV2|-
ASSAGSGSYEQY
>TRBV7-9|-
ASSNRGGSVGLTDTQY
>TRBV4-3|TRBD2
ASSQDLASGAYEQY
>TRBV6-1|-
ASGEGWYTEAF
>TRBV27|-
ASSLSGNQPQH
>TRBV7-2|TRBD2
ASSLVAGGQSEQF
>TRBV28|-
ASAGTQVTNQPQH
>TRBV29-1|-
SVGGDTNYGYT
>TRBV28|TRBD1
ALPQRGQNNSPLH
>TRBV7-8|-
ASSPSRVGVETQY
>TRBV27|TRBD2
ASRPAGGLDTQY
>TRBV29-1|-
SATSSYNEQF
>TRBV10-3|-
AISDEGAAGHTDTQY
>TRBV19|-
ASSISGPSNQPQH
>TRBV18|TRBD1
ASSPGQGAGYEQF
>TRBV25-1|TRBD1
ASSGTGGIGQPQH
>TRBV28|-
ASSLQGDEAF
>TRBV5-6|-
ASSSGGERQPQH
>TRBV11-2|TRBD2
ASSRGLAGVPGELF
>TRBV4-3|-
ASSQDMVGQGREKLF
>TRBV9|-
ASSVSGSNSPLH
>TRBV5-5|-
ASSFTIQSSAETQY
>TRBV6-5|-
ASRRDINYGYT
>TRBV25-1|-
ASSVSTYGYT
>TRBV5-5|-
ASSPQGGAFYEQY
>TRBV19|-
ASSIDGRQRNTEAF
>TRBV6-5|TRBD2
ASSRTSGAYEQY
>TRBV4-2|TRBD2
ASSQGEGALAGVADTQY
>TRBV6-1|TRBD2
ASSEEAGAETQY
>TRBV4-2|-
ASMRGGNTEAF
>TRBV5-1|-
ASSPLLQQNTEAF
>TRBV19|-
ASSIDWASYGYT
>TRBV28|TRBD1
ASRGQGTNTEAF
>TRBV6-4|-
ASSESGNTEAF